These T cell receptor beta chains were read from a single sample in a study of beta chain features in type 1 diabetes. Clones were read by immunoSEQ multiplex PCR, and TCRdb kept only the in-frame ones, dropping some. The sample includes some 700,000 clones, 13% seen only once; the top ten take 0.02% to 0.025%. What was sequenced was naive CD4+ T cells from blood. The receptors were sampled from a man between 18 and 35 years old with type 1 diabetes. CDR3s include the opening cysteine and the closing phenylalanine or tryptophan. A D gene is named only where the DNA matches it firmly. Clone size is shown for a subset of rows, as once, few, many or a class of expanded clone.

few | TRBJ2-6 | TRBD1 | TRBV9 | CASSVATRQGFSGANVLTF | TGTGCCAGCAGCGTAGCTACTAGACAGGGGTTCTCTGGGGCCAACGTCCTGACTTTC
. | TRBJ1-5 | . | TRBV7-8 | CASSLGFGGLGQPQHF | TGTGCCAGCAGCTTGGGGTTTGGGGGGCTGGGGCAGCCCCAGCATTTT
few | TRBJ2-1 | . | TRBV14 | CASSQVSGYNEQFF | TGTGCCAGCAGCCAAGTATCCGGGTACAATGAGCAGTTCTTC
few | TRBJ2-2 | . | TRBV10-3 | CAISERETNTGELFF | TGTGCCATCAGTGAACGGGAGACGAACACCGGGGAGCTGTTTTTT
. | TRBJ2-5 | TRBD2 | TRBV13 | CASSLEERGGKETQYF | TGTGCCAGCAGCTTAGAAGAGCGGGGGGGGAAAGAGACCCAGTACTTC
few | TRBJ2-7 | TRBD1 | TRBV5-4 | CASSSGGQLYEQYF | TGTGCCAGCAGCTCAGGGGGCCAGCTATACGAGCAGTACTTC
few | TRBJ2-5 | . | TRBV4-1 | CASRRPVGDQHQETQYF | TGCGCCAGCAGGCGCCCGGTGGGGGACCAACATCAAGAGACCCAGTACTTC
. | TRBJ2-5 | . | TRBV9 | CASSVGNRGETQYF | TGTGCCAGCAGCGTAGGAAACCGGGGGGAGACCCAGTACTTC
. | TRBJ2-1 | TRBD2 | TRBV5-4 | CASSPGLALVSSYNEQFF | TGTGCCAGCAGCCCTGGACTAGCGCTGGTGAGCTCCTACAATGAGCAGTTCTTC
. | TRBJ1-4 | . | TRBV19 | CASSIRPGELFF | TGTGCCAGTAGTATACGACCTGGGGAACTGTTTTTT
few | TRBJ2-1 | . | TRBV5-1 | CASSFPGWPTEQFF | TGCGCCAGCAGCTTCCCGGGGTGGCCCACTGAGCAGTTCTTC
few | TRBJ2-7 | . | TRBV2 | CASSNKGVGEYEQYF | TGTGCCAGCAGTAACAAGGGGGTCGGGGAATACGAGCAGTACTTC
. | TRBJ1-1 | . | TRBV7-2 | CASRPGSSEAFF | TGTGCCAGCAGGCCTGGGTCCTCTGAAGCTTTCTTT
. | TRBJ2-7 | . | TRBV11-3 | CASSTRQAYEQYF | TGTGCCAGCAGCACCCGACAGGCCTACGAGCAGTACTTC
. | TRBJ1-3 | TRBD1 | TRBV4-1 | CASSHLDRGISGNTIYF | TGCGCCAGCAGCCATTTGGACAGGGGGATCTCTGGAAACACCATATATTTT
few | TRBJ1-1 | . | TRBV6-5 | CASSYSKLGVAEAFF | TGTGCCAGCAGTTACTCGAAACTGGGGGTCGCTGAAGCTTTCTTT
. | TRBJ2-3 | TRBD2 | TRBV7-9 | CASSPPAGGPHTQYF | TGTGCCAGCAGCCCACCAGCGGGGGGGCCACATACGCAGTATTTT
few | TRBJ2-3 | . | TRBV18 | CASSPPVQLHSTDTQYF | TGTGCCAGCTCACCACCGGTACAACTCCACAGCACAGATACGCAGTATTTT
few | TRBJ1-4 | . | TRBV11-2 | CASSLGQGIGEKLFF | TGTGCCAGCAGCTTAGGGCAGGGAATTGGTGAAAAACTGTTTTTT
few | TRBJ2-1 | TRBD2 | TRBV4-1 | CASSHKAGVNNEQFF | TGCGCCAGCAGCCACAAAGCGGGGGTAAACAATGAGCAGTTCTTC
. | TRBJ2-7 | . | TRBV29-1 | CSVEESSREQYF | TGCAGCGTTGAAGAATCTTCACGGGAGCAGTACTTC
. | TRBJ2-7 | TRBD2 | TRBV2 | CASNEASGAYEQYF | TGTGCCAGCAACGAAGCTAGCGGAGCCTACGAGCAGTACTTC
. | TRBJ1-4 | TRBD1 | TRBV30 | CAWRPASGQSLATNEKLFF | TGTGCCTGGAGACCTGCTTCGGGACAGAGCCTTGCAACTAATGAAAAACTGTTTTTT
few | TRBJ2-7 | . | TRBV30 | CACQIAYEQYF | TGTGCCTGTCAGATAGCCTACGAGCAGTACTTC
few | TRBJ2-1 | TRBD2 | TRBV4-2 | CASSQISGVDNEQFF | TGTGCCAGCAGCCAAATTAGCGGGGTAGACAATGAGCAGTTCTTC
. | TRBJ1-1 | TRBD1 | TRBV18 | CASSLRDAGGTEAFF | TGTGCCAGCTCACTCAGGGATGCAGGGGGCACTGAAGCTTTCTTT
few | TRBJ2-7 | TRBD2 | TRBV10-3 | CAIRVSGAYEQYF | TGTGCCATCAGGGTTAGCGGGGCCTACGAGCAGTACTTC
. | TRBJ2-7 | . | TRBV29-1 | CSGLGHYEQYF | TGCAGCGGTTTAGGCCACTACGAGCAGTACTTC
few | TRBJ1-4 | TRBD1 | TRBV6-5 | CASSSPTGSNEKLFF | TGTGCCAGCAGTTCCCCGACAGGGTCTAATGAAAAACTGTTTTTT
few | TRBJ1-2 | . | TRBV5-6 | CASSLGGPNYGYTF | TGTGCCAGCAGCTTGGGTGGACCAAACTATGGCTACACCTTC
. | TRBJ1-2 | . | TRBV2 | CASNLDRSEGYTF | TGTGCCAGCAACCTAGACAGGTCTGAAGGCTACACCTTC
. | TRBJ2-5 | . | TRBV19 | CASSMEGYQETQYF | TGTGCCAGTAGTATGGAGGGCTACCAAGAGACCCAGTACTTC
. | TRBJ2-3 | . | TRBV10-2 | CATETGASTDTQYF | TGCGCCACCGAGACAGGCGCTAGCACAGATACGCAGTATTTT
. | TRBJ2-5 | . | TRBV29-1 | CSAGPQETQYF | TGCAGCGCGGGACCTCAAGAGACCCAGTACTTC
once | TRBJ2-7 | . | TRBV15 | CATSRRQSEQYF | TGTGCCACCAGCAGGAGGCAGTCCGAGCAGTACTTC
. | TRBJ2-6 | . | TRBV28 | CASSQPDSGANVLTF | TGTGCCAGCAGTCAGCCAGACTCTGGGGCCAACGTCCTGACTTTC
. | TRBJ2-5 | . | TRBV5-4 | CASSSEPSEETQYF | TGTGCCAGCAGTTCGGAGCCGTCGGAAGAGACCCAGTACTTC
. | TRBJ2-1 | . | TRBV6-1 | CASSGDQSLDEQFF | TGTGCCAGCAGTGGTGACCAGTCGTTGGATGAGCAGTTCTTC
. | TRBJ2-2 | . | TRBV30 | CAWRRDNTGELFF | TGTGCCTGGCGGCGAGATAACACCGGGGAGCTGTTTTTT
few | TRBJ1-1 | . | TRBV19 | CASSPGPLNTEAFF | TGTGCCAGTAGTCCAGGGCCTTTGAACACTGAAGCTTTCTTT
. | TRBJ2-7 | . | TRBV11-2 | CASSRTLTYEQYF | TGTGCCAGCAGTCGGACATTGACCTACGAGCAGTACTTC
few | TRBJ2-5 | . | TRBV10-1 | CASSDEAEGRETQYF | TGCGCCAGCAGTGATGAGGCGGAGGGCCGAGAGACCCAGTACTTC
few | TRBJ2-2 | TRBD2 | TRBV30 | CAWSVTGTSVTGELFF | TGTGCCTGGAGTGTAACCGGGACTAGCGTTACCGGGGAGCTGTTTTTT
few | TRBJ2-7 | . | TRBV6-5 | CASSHPPQGSGEQYF | TGTGCCAGCAGCCACCCACCGCAGGGGTCGGGCGAGCAGTACTTC
. | TRBJ1-2 | . | TRBV6-5 | CASSYSYRTLNYGYTF | TGTGCCAGCAGTTACTCGTACAGGACACTCAACTATGGCTACACCTTC
. | TRBJ1-1 | TRBD1 | TRBV7-9 | CASSLDRAVGTEAFF | TGTGCCAGCAGCTTGGACAGGGCCGTCGGCACTGAAGCTTTCTTT
. | TRBJ2-1 | TRBD2 | TRBV5-6 | CASSPLAGAEQFF | TGTGCCAGCAGCCCTCTAGCGGGGGCCGAGCAGTTCTTC